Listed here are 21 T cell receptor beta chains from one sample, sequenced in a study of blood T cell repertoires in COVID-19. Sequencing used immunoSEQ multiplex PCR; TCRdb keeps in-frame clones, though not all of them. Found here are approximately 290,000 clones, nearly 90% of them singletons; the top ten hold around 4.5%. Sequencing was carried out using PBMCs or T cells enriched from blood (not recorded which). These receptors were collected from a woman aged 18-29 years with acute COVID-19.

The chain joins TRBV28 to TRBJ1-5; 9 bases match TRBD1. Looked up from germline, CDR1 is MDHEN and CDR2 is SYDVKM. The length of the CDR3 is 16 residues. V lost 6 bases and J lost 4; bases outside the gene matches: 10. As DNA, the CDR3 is TGTGCCAGCAGGCTTACTATGACAGGGGGGAATCAGCCCCAGCATTTT. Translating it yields CASRLTMTGGNQPQHF.

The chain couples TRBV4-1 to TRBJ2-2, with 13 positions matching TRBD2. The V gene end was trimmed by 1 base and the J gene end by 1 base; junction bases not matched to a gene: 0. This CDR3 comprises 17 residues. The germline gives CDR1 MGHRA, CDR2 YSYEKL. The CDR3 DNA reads TGCGCCAGCAGCCAAGGGACTAGCGGGGGGAACACCGGGGAGCTGTTTTTT. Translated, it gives CASSQGTSGGNTGELFF.

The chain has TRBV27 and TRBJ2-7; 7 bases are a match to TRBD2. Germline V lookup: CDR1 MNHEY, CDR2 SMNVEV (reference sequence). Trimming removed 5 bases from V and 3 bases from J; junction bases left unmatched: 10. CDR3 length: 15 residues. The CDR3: CASSTLGGPNYEQYF. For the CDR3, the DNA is TGTGCCAGCAGTACCCTGGGAGGGCCTAACTACGAGCAGTACTTC.

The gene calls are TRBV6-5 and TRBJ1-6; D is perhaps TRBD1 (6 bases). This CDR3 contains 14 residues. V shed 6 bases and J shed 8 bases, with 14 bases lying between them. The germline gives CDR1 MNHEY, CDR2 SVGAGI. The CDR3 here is CASRTGIVDSPLHF. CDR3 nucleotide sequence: TGTGCCAGCAGGACAGGTATCGTGGATTCACCCCTCCACTTT.

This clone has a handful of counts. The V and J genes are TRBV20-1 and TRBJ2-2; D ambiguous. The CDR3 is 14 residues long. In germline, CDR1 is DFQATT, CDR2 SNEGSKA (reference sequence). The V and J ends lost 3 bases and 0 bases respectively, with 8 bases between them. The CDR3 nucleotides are TGCAGTGCTAGTAAGCCCACGAACACCGGGGAGCTGTTTTTT. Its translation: CSASKPTNTGELFF.

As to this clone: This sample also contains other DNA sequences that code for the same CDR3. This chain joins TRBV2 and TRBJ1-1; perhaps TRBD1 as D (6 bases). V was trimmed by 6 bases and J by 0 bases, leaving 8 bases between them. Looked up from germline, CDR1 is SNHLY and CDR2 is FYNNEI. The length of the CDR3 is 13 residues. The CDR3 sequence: CASRQGLNTEAFF. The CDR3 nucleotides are TGTGCCAGCAGACAGGGCCTGAACACTGAAGCTTTCTTT.

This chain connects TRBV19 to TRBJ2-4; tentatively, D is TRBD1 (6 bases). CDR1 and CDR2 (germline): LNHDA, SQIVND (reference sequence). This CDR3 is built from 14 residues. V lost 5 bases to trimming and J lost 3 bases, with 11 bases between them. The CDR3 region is CASSVQGNKNIQYF. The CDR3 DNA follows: TGTGCCAGTAGTGTACAGGGAAACAAAAACATTCAGTACTTC. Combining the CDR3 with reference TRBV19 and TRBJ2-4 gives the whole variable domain DGGITQSPKYLFRKEGQNVTLSCEQNLNHDAMYWYRQDPGQGLRLIYYSQIVNDFQKGDIAEGYSVSREKKESFPLTVTSAQKNPTAFYLCASSVQGNKNIQYFGAGTRLSVL.

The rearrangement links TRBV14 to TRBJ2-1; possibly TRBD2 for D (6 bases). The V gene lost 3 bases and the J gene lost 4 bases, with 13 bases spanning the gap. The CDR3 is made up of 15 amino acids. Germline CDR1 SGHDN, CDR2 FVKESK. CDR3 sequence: CASSHIGSPYNEQFF. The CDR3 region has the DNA TGTGCCAGCAGCCATATCGGGAGTCCATACAATGAGCAGTTCTTC.

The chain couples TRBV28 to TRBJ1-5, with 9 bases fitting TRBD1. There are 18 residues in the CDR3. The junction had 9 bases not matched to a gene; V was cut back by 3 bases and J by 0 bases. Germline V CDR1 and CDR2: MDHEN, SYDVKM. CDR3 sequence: CASSLGTGGTYSNQPQHF. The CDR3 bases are TGTGCCAGCAGTTTGGGTACAGGGGGCACTTATAGCAATCAGCCCCAGCATTTT.

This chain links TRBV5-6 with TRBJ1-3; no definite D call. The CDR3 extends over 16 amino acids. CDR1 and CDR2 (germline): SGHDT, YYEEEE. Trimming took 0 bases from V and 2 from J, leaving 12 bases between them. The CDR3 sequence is CASSLGQRGPGNTIYF. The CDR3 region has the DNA TGTGCCAGCAGCTTGGGGCAGCGAGGCCCTGGAAACACCATATATTTT.

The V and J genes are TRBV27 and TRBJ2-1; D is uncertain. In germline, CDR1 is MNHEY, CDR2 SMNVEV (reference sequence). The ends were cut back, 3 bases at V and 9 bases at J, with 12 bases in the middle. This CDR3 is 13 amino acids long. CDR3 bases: TGTGCCAGCAGTTTCGACTCCCATCGTGAGCAGTTCTTC. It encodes CASSFDSHREQFF.

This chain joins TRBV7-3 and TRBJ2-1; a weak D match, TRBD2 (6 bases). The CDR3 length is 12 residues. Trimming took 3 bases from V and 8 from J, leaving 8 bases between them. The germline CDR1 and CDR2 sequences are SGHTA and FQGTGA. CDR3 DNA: TGTGCCAGCAGCTTGGGGGGAGATGAGCAGTTCTTC. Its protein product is CASSLGGDEQFF.

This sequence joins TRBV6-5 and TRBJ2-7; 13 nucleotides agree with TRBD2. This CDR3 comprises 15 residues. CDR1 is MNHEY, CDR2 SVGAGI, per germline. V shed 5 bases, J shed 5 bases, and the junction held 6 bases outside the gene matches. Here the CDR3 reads CASSPRTSGSHEQYF. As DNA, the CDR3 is TGTGCCAGCAGTCCCCGGACTAGCGGGAGCCACGAGCAGTACTTC.

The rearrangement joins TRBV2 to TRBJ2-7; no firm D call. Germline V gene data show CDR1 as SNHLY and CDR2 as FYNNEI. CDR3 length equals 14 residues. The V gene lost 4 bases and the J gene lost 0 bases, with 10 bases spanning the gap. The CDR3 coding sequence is TGTGCCAGCAGTGGTCAGGCGAACTCCTACGAGCAGTACTTC. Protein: CASSGQANSYEQYF.

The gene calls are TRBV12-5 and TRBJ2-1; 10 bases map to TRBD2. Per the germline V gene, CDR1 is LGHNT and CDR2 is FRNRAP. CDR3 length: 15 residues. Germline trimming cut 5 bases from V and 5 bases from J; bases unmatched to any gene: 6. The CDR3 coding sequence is TGTGCTAGTGGTCCACCGGGACTAGCGAACAATGAGCAGTTCTTC. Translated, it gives CASGPPGLANNEQFF. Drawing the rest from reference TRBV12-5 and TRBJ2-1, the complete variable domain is DARVTQTPRHKVTEMGQEVTMRCQPILGHNTVFWYRQTMMQGLELLAYFRNRAPLDDSGMPKDRFSAEMPDATLATLKIQPSEPRDSAVYFCASGPPGLANNEQFFGPGTRLTVL.

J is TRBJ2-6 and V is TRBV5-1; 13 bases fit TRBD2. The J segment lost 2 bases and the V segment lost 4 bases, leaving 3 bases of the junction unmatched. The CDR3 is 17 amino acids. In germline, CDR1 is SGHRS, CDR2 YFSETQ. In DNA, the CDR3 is TGCGCCAGCAGCCCGGGACTAGCGGGACCTGGGGCCAACGTCCTGACTTTC. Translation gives CASSPGLAGPGANVLTF. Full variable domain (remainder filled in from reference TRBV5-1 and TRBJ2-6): KAGVTQTPRYLIKTRGQQVTLSCSPISGHRSVSWYQQTPGQGLQFLFEYFSETQRNKGNFPGRFSGRQFSNSRSEMNVSTLELGDSALYLCASSPGLAGPGANVLTFGAGSRLTVL.

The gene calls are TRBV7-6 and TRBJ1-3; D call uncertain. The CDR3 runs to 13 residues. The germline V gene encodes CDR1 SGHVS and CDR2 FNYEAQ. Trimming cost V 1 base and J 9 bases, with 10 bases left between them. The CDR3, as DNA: TGTGCCAGCAGCTTAGGGACTCCAGGCACCATATATTTT. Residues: CASSLGTPGTIYF.

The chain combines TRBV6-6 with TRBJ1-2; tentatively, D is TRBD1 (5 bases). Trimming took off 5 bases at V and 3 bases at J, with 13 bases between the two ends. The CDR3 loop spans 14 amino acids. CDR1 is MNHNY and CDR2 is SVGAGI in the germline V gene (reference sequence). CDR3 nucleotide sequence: TGTGCCAGCAGTAAGGGGCAGGGATACTATGGCTACACCTTC. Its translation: CASSKGQGYYGYTF.

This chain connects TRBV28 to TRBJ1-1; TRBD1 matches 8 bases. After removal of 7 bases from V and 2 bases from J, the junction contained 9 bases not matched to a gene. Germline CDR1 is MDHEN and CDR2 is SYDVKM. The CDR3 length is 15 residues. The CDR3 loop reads CASISAGGQNTEAFF. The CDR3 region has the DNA TGTGCCAGCATCTCGGCAGGGGGCCAAAACACTGAAGCTTTCTTT.

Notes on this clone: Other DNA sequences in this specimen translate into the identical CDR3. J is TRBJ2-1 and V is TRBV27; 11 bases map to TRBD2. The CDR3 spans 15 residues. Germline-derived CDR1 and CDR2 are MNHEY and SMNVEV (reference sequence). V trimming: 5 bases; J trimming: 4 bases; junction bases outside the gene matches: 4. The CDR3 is CASSPGTSGYNEQFF. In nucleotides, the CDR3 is TGTGCCAGCAGTCCCGGGACTAGCGGATACAATGAGCAGTTCTTC.

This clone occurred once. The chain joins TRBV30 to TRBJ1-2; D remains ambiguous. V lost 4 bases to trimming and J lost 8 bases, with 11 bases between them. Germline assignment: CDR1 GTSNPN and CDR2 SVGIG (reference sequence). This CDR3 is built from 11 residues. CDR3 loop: CAWKIEAGYTF. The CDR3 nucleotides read TGTGCCTGGAAAATAGAGGCGGGCTACACCTTC.